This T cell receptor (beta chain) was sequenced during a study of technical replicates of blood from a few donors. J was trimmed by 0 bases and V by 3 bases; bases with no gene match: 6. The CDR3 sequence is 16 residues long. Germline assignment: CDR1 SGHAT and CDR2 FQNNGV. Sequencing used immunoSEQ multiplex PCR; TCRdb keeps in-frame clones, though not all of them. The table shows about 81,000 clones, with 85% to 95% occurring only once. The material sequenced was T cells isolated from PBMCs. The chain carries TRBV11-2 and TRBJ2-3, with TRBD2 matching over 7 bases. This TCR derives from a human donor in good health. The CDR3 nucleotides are TGTGCCAGCAGCTTTAGGAGCGGGATAAGCACAGATACGCAGTATTTT. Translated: CASSFRSGISTDTQYF.